This paragraph reports one T cell receptor (beta chain). Antigen: not known. The sample belongs to a study of cytomegalovirus exposure and HLA in healthy donors. A multiplex PCR was run with 60 Vbeta primers and 13 Jbeta primers. Sequencing was performed with immunoSEQ multiplex PCR; in TCRdb, only in-frame clones are kept and a portion is missing. The table includes fewer than 200,000 clones, 80% detected once. Study findings and constraints: It was only CMV serostatus that was available as immune exposure information. According to a later analysis, donors in an Asian-associated ancestry cluster reportedly had fewer N-insertions than the approximately 670-donor mean. A later analysis found common viral pathogens apparently linked to several of the most significant clusters.

Sequencing input: PBMCs. The clonotype originates from a man aged 30-40 years in good health and CMV-seronegative.

CDR3 protein: CASSPHRATYEQYF. Written as DNA, the CDR3 is TGTGCCAGCAGCCCCCACAGGGCCACCTACGAGCAGTACTTC. The V gene is TRBV6-5, the J gene TRBJ2-7; TRBD1 is a possible D gene (6 bases). The CDR3 is made up of 14 amino acids. The germline CDR1 and CDR2 sequences are MNHEY and SVGAGI. V lost 6 bases and J 2 bases, leaving 14 bases between the germline ends.